This T cell receptor beta chain was observed in a study of blood T cell repertoires in COVID-19. Study details: T cells, B-cell-depleted T cells, or PBMCs provided the cDNA or gDNA that served as material.

V lost 2 bases and J lost 3; bases outside the gene matches: 0. Germline V gene data show CDR1 as MNHNY and CDR2 as SVGAGI (reference sequence). There are 13 residues in the CDR3. As processed by the authors: Reference gene primer amplification in the assay estimated nucleated cell counts. Some clones are missing from TCRdb's copy, which holds only in-frame ones; the method was immunoSEQ multiplex PCR. Clone size and the V and J calls come from that table; the DNA yielded D and trimming. This sample has some 77,000 clones, with roughly 76% found just once. The chain has TRBV6-6 and TRBJ1-2; 7 bases align to TRBD1. The TCR sequence derives from a woman aged 70 to 79 with acute or convalescent COVID-19. The sequencing sample was made of peripheral blood. CDR3 sequence reads: CASSYGQDYGYTF. CDR3 coding DNA: TGTGCCAGCAGTTACGGACAGGACTATGGCTACACCTTC.